These 28 T cell receptor beta chains came from one sample sequenced in a study of blood T cells in healthy people across ages. A second PCR of about 7 to 12 cycles used a sample-barcoded 5' primer and a J-beta primer mix. TCRdb processed the 5' RACE reads anew with MiXCR; each CDR3 protein has one entry. Of 540,000 or so distinct CDR3 sequences detected, 27% appear once; the ten largest clones hold about 18%. Sequences were obtained from blood. Receptor source: a woman aged 70-85 years in good health.

This clonotype occurred a few times. This chain joins TRBV7-9 and TRBJ1-2; 9 nucleotides match TRBD1. The CDR3 runs to 15 residues. Germline CDR1 is SEHNR and CDR2 is FQNEAQ (reference sequence). V shed 5 bases and J 3 bases; nucleotides not matched to a gene: 7. The CDR3 loop reads CASSPRTGVDYGYTF. The DNA of the CDR3 is TGTGCCAGCAGCCCACGGACAGGGGTGGACTATGGCTACACCTTC.

CDR3 DNA: TGCGCCAGCAGCATGCTTCGAGGGGGCTCGCAAGAGACCCAGTACTTC. Residues: CASSMLRGGSQETQYF. V usage is TRBV5-1 and J usage is TRBJ2-5; 7 nucleotides line up with TRBD1. CDR3 size: 16 residues. After removal of 4 bases from V and 2 bases from J, the junction contained 11 bases not matched to a gene. Germline CDR1 SGHRS, CDR2 YFSETQ.

This clonotype was recorded a few times. The chain's CDR3 is CASSMTGNTEAFF. CDR3 DNA: TGTGCCAGTAGTATGACGGGTAACACTGAAGCTTTCTTT. This chain uses TRBV19 with TRBJ1-1; D remains ambiguous. In germline, CDR1 is LNHDA, CDR2 SQIVND (reference sequence). There are 13 residues in the CDR3. Trimming stripped 3 bases from V and 2 bases from J, with 7 bases between.

This clonotype came up a few times. The V gene is TRBV7-2, the J gene TRBJ2-5; 9 positions agree with TRBD2. Germline-derived CDR1 and CDR2 are SGHTA and FQGNSA. The V segment lost 2 bases and the J segment 4 bases; nucleotides outside the gene matches: 5. This CDR3 spans 15 amino acids. CDR3 nucleotide sequence: TGTGCCAGCAGCTTATCCGGCGGGGGGGCAGAGACCCAGTACTTC. This codes for CASSLSGGGAETQYF. The full variable domain, in which reference TRBV7-2 and TRBJ2-5 provide the parts outside the CDR3, is GAGVSQSPSNKVTEKGKDVELRCDPISGHTALYWYRQSLGQGLEFLIYFQGNSAPDKSGLPSDRFSAERTGGSVSTLTIQRTQQEDSAVYLCASSLSGGGAETQYFGPGTRLLVL.

The CDR3 sequence is CASSKKEAGRNFSYSNQPQHF. As DNA, the CDR3 is TGTGCCAGCAGCAAAAAGGAGGCAGGCCGAAACTTCTCCTATAGCAATCAGCCCCAGCATTTT. The chain combines TRBV21-1 with TRBJ1-5. TRBV21-1 is reported as a pseudogene. The length of the CDR3 is 21 residues.

The chain couples TRBV7-9 to TRBJ2-1; no reliable D call. The CDR3 consists of 13 residues. Between the trimmed V and J ends, which lost 3 bases and 5 bases, there was a span of 8 bases. CDR1 is SEHNR and CDR2 is FQNEAQ in the germline V gene (reference sequence). The CDR3 loop is CASSFRLNNEQFF. CDR3 in DNA: TGTGCCAGCAGCTTTCGACTTAACAATGAGCAGTTCTTC. Full variable domain (rest looked up from reference TRBV7-9 and TRBJ2-1): DTGVSQNPRHKITKRGQNVTFRCDPISEHNRLYWYRQTLGQGPEFLTYFQNEAQLEKSRLLSDRFSAERPKGSFSTLEIQRTEQGDSAMYLCASSFRLNNEQFFGPGTRLTVL.

The rearrangement joins TRBV7-9 to TRBJ2-3, with D tentatively TRBD1 (6 bases). Per the germline V gene, CDR1 is SEHNR and CDR2 is FQNEAQ (reference sequence). V lost 5 bases and J lost 0, with 15 bases in between. The CDR3 has 16 amino acids. CDR3 in DNA: TGTGCCAGCAGCCAACCCAGGGGTTCTAGCACAGATACGCAGTATTTT. Its translation: CASSQPRGSSTDTQYF.

The rearrangement uses TRBV6-4 and TRBJ2-5, with a possible D match to TRBD2 (5 bases). Germline assignment: CDR1 MRHNA and CDR2 SNTAGT. V shed 8 bases and J shed 3 bases, with 13 bases lying between them. The CDR3 covers 13 residues. DNA of the CDR3: TGTGCCAGCCATGATACCGGGAAAGAGACCCAGTACTTC. Amino acids: CASHDTGKETQYF.

The gene calls are TRBV20-1 and TRBJ2-5; 9 positions match TRBD2. The J call may be in error: the DNA end matches TRBJ2-7 better. The CDR3 has 17 residues. CDR1 and CDR2 from the germline V gene are DFQATT and SNEGSKA (reference sequence). The CDR3 DNA reads as TGCAGTGCTAGACCCCACCCCGGGACTAGCTTTACCTACGAGCAGTACTTC. The encoded protein is CSARPHPGTSFTYEQYF.

CDR3 bases: TGCAGCGTTGAAGATATCTCTGAGCGGGGGACGGTCACAGATACGCAGTATTTT. Its translation is CSVEDISERGTVTDTQYF. The rearrangement joins TRBV29-1 to TRBJ2-3; TRBD2 matches 8 bases. Germline CDR1 is SQVTM and CDR2 is ANQGSEA. CDR3 length equals 18 residues. The J segment lost 2 bases and the V segment lost 0 bases, leaving 13 bases of the junction unmatched.

This clonotype was detected many times. V is TRBV6-4 and J is TRBJ2-3; 13 positions agree with TRBD2. The CDR3 loop spans 15 amino acids. V was pared by 6 bases and J by 6 bases, with 6 bases of the junction left unmatched. Germline V gene data show CDR1 as MRHNA and CDR2 as SNTAGT. CDR3 residues: CASSQTSGGADTQYF. The CDR3 nucleotides are TGTGCCAGCAGCCAAACTAGCGGGGGGGCTGATACGCAGTATTTT.

This clonotype was counted a single time. The chain links TRBV6-2 or TRBV6-3 to TRBJ2-5; 8 bases agree with TRBD2. Near its end, the DNA agrees better with TRBJ2-1, so the J call may be wrong. Germline CDR1 is MNHEY and CDR2 is SVGEGT. The CDR3 consists of 17 residues. This CDR3 is CASSYWVPGLEVDEQFF. The DNA of the CDR3 is TGTGCCAGCAGTTACTGGGTCCCGGGACTAGAAGTCGATGAGCAGTTCTTC.

This clonotype was recorded a few times. This chain uses TRBV20-1 with TRBJ2-7, with TRBD2 as a possible D gene (5 bases). V lost 3 bases and J lost 3, with 9 bases in between. Germline CDR1 reads DFQATT; CDR2 reads SNEGSKA (reference sequence). The CDR3 is made up of 12 amino acids. In DNA, the CDR3 is TGCAGTGCTAGGGTTAGCGTCTACGAGCAGTACTTC. This sequence encodes CSARVSVYEQYF.

This clonotype was seen a handful of times. J is TRBJ2-1 and V is TRBV3-1, with TRBD2 matching over 7 bases. Germline values: CDR1 LGHDT, CDR2 YNNKEL (reference sequence). V shed 5 bases and J 4 bases; nucleotides not matched to a gene: 8. The CDR3 is 15 amino acids. CDR3 sequence (DNA): TGTGCCAGCAGCTCACCGGGACTAACATACAATGAGCAGTTCTTC. As protein: CASSSPGLTYNEQFF.

For this clonotype: The junction differs from germline at one of its ends, possibly a read error. The gene calls are TRBV6-2 or TRBV6-3 and TRBJ2-5; 12 bases line up with TRBD1. Matching the DNA end better, TRBJ2-1 makes the J call doubtful. The germline CDR1 and CDR2 sequences are MNHEY and SVGEGT. This CDR3 has 20 amino acids. This CDR3 is CASSYSKWDGTGGLYNKQFF. Written as DNA, the CDR3 is TGTGCCAGCAGTTACTCGAAATGGGATGGGACAGGGGGCCTTTACAATAAGCAGTTCTTC.

This clonotype was seen a few times. The chain joins TRBV20-1 to TRBJ1-4; 9 bases align to TRBD1. J lost 5 bases, V lost 2 bases, and 3 bases had no gene match. Germline assignment: CDR1 DFQATT and CDR2 SNEGSKA (reference sequence). The length of the CDR3 is 14 residues. CDR3 residues: CSARFGTGNEKLFF. The CDR3 nucleotides read TGCAGTGCTAGATTTGGGACAGGGAATGAAAAACTGTTTTTT.

There are a few counts of this clonotype. This rearrangement joins TRBV5-1 to TRBJ2-7; TRBD1 matches at 8 bases. Losses at the gene ends were 4 bases for V and 5 bases for J; bases not matched to a gene: 8. The CDR3 has 14 amino acids. Germline assignment: CDR1 SGHRS and CDR2 YFSETQ. The CDR3 here is CASSPDRVPHEQYF. The CDR3 DNA follows: TGCGCCAGCAGCCCGGACAGGGTACCCCACGAGCAGTACTTC.

The CDR3 here is CATQDRVGYNEQFF. Written as DNA, the CDR3 is TGTGCCACCCAGGACAGGGTTGGCTACAATGAGCAGTTCTTC. J is TRBJ2-1 and V is TRBV15; 8 bases match TRBD1. Germline CDR1 LNHNV, CDR2 YYDKDF (reference sequence). The length of the CDR3 is 14 residues. The V gene end was trimmed by 8 bases and the J gene end by 3 bases; junction bases not matched to a gene: 6. Complete variable domain (other parts from reference TRBV15 and TRBJ2-1): DAMVIQNPRYQVTQFGKPVTLSCSQTLNHNVMYWYQQKSSQAPKLLFHYYDKDFNNEADTPDNFQSRRPNTSFCFLDIRSPGLGDTAMYLCATQDRVGYNEQFFGPGTRLTVL.

CDR3 amino acids: CASSTGQPGATEAFF. CDR3 sequence (DNA): TGTGCCAGCAGCACCGGACAGCCAGGAGCCACTGAAGCTTTCTTT. The V and J genes are TRBV7-2 and TRBJ1-1; D may be TRBD1 (6 bases). With 5 bases removed from V and 4 bases from J, the gap between germline ends came to 17 bases. The CDR3 covers 15 residues. The V gene's germline CDR1 is SGHTA and CDR2 FQGNSA. The full variable domain, completed using reference TRBV7-2 and TRBJ1-1, is GAGVSQSPSNKVTEKGKDVELRCDPISGHTALYWYRQSLGQGLEFLIYFQGNSAPDKSGLPSDRFSAERTGGSVSTLTIQRTQQEDSAVYLCASSTGQPGATEAFFGQGTRLTVV.

The chain carries TRBV11-2 and TRBJ2-6; no clear D. Germline values: CDR1 SGHAT, CDR2 FQNNGV. The CDR3 is made up of 16 amino acids. V lost 5 bases and J 0 bases, leaving 11 bases between the germline ends. Written as DNA, the CDR3 is TGTGCCAGCAGCCCCGGACGGAGCTCTGGGGCCAACGTCCTGACTTTC. Amino acids: CASSPGRSSGANVLTF.

This clonotype turned up a few times. The chain recombines TRBV27 with TRBJ1-2; 9 bases are a match to TRBD1. The V gene end was trimmed by 3 bases and the J gene end by 6 bases; junction bases not matched to a gene: 5. Germline V gene sequence: CDR1 MNHEY, CDR2 SMNVEV (reference sequence). The CDR3 totals 14 residues. This chain's CDR3 is CASSLGTGFNGYTF. The CDR3 nucleotides read TGTGCCAGCAGTTTGGGGACAGGGTTTAATGGCTACACCTTC.

A few counts support this clonotype. The genes are TRBV3-1 and TRBJ2-7; D is ambiguous. Per germline, CDR1 LGHDT and CDR2 YNNKEL (reference sequence). V lost 0 bases and J lost 3, with 9 bases in between. This CDR3 is built from 14 residues. CDR3 sequence: CASSQEGHNYEQYF. CDR3 DNA sequence: TGTGCCAGCAGCCAAGAAGGGCACAACTACGAGCAGTACTTC.

The V and J genes are TRBV7-6 and TRBJ1-1; 11 nucleotides align to TRBD1. Germline CDR1 SGHVS, CDR2 FNYEAQ. This CDR3 is built from 14 residues. With V trimmed by 4 bases and J by 6 bases, 4 bases remained unmatched. The CDR3 DNA is TGTGCCAGCAGCTGGGGACAGGGGGATTCTGAAGCTTTCTTT. Residues: CASSWGQGDSEAFF.

The V and J genes are TRBV7-9 and TRBJ1-1; 9 bases match TRBD1. The CDR3 has 14 amino acids. J lost 11 bases, V lost 1 base, and 8 bases had no gene match. The germline gives CDR1 SEHNR, CDR2 FQNEAQ (reference sequence). CDR3 sequence reads: CASSLGQGEASAFF. In DNA, the CDR3 is TGTGCCAGCAGCTTAGGACAGGGGGAGGCTTCGGCTTTCTTT.

The chain carries TRBV12-3 or TRBV12-4 and TRBJ1-2; 9 positions agree with TRBD1. The CDR3 length is 16 residues. The trim removed 2 bases at V and 0 bases at J, leaving 4 bases unmatched. The CDR3 here is CASSLYRGHPNYGYTF. In nucleotides, the CDR3 is TGTGCCAGCAGTTTATACAGGGGGCACCCTAACTATGGCTACACCTTC.

The chain has TRBV21-1 and TRBJ1-2; the tabulated D call, TRBD1, remains unverified against the DNA. TRBV21-1 is tagged as a pseudogene. The CDR3 length is 16 residues. In DNA form, the CDR3 reads TGTGCCAGCAGCAAAGGGTGTTCAGGGCAGAGCTATGGCTACACCTTC. This gives the protein CASSKGCSGQSYGYTF.

Of note for this clonotype: A read error may explain this, as a much larger clone is one base away. The chain carries TRBV2 and TRBJ2-1; D gene uncertain. The tail of the sequence fits TRBJ2-5 better, so the J call may be wrong. The CDR3 loop spans 10 amino acids. CDR1 and CDR2 from the germline V gene are SNHLY and FYNNEI. This chain's CDR3 is CASSEGTQYF. The CDR3 DNA follows: TGTGCCAGCAGTGAAGGGACCCAGTACTTC.

This clonotype was seen at least ten times. The chain links TRBV4-3 to TRBJ2-2, with 7 bases that match TRBD1. Losses at the gene ends were 5 bases for V and 6 bases for J; bases not matched to a gene: 6. Germline CDR1 is LGHNA and CDR2 is YSLEER. CDR3 size: 14 residues. The DNA for the CDR3 is TGCGCCAGCAGCGGACGACAGGGCGCCGGGGAGCTGTTTTTT. As protein: CASSGRQGAGELFF.